One sample yielded the 20 T cell receptor beta chains listed below, sequenced in a study of blood T cell repertoires in COVID-19. The table came from immunoSEQ multiplex PCR; TCRdb's copy has only in-frame clones and leaves some out. The table shows fewer than 350,000 clones, with about 89% occurring only once. The sample was PBMCs or T cells enriched from blood (not recorded which). Receptor source: a man in his sixties who had recovered from COVID-19.

This chain connects TRBV25-1 to TRBJ2-5; 7 bases are a match to TRBD2. The V gene's germline CDR1 is MGHDK and CDR2 SYGVNS. Unmatched junction bases numbered 6, after V lost 4 bases and J lost 7 bases. The CDR3 spans 13 residues. DNA for the CDR3: TGTGCCAGCAGTGTAGCAGGGAGGGTGACCCAGTACTTC. This encodes CASSVAGRVTQYF.

The V and J genes are TRBV11-3 and TRBJ2-1; the D gene is possibly TRBD2 (6 bases). The V and J ends lost 3 bases and 6 bases respectively, with 15 bases between them. The germline gives CDR1 SGHNT, CDR2 YENEEA. This CDR3 comprises 15 residues. Here the CDR3 DNA reads TGTGCCAGCAGCTTTAGCGGAGCCACTATCAATGAGCAGTTCTTC. The encoded protein is CASSFSGATINEQFF.

V is TRBV27 and J is TRBJ2-3; D gene unclear. Trimming took 5 bases from V and 0 from J, leaving 21 bases between them. From germline, CDR1 is MNHEY and CDR2 SMNVEV (reference sequence). This CDR3 spans 18 amino acids. CDR3 in DNA: TGTGCCAGCAGTCCTCGATGGCAGGCCTTCGCTAGCACAGATACGCAGTATTTT. Its protein is CASSPRWQAFASTDTQYF.

The V and J genes are TRBV5-1 and TRBJ2-7, with 9 bases lining up with TRBD2. Germline lookup yields CDR1 SGHRS and CDR2 YFSETQ. This CDR3 contains 14 residues. Germline trimming cut 5 bases from V and 2 bases from J; bases unmatched to any gene: 5. The CDR3 DNA reads TGCGCCAGCAGGTCTAGCGGGACGACCTACGAGCAGTACTTC. Translating gives CASRSSGTTYEQYF.

The chain carries TRBV7-9 and TRBJ1-1; no definite D call. Germline assignment: CDR1 SEHNR and CDR2 FQNEAQ (reference sequence). Deletions cut 1 base from V and 4 bases from J, with 7 bases between. The CDR3 length is 13 residues. The CDR3 loop reads CASSLDSGTEAFF. In DNA, the CDR3 is TGTGCCAGCAGCTTAGACAGTGGCACTGAAGCTTTCTTT.

This chain joins TRBV5-4 and TRBJ1-2, with 7 bases identical to TRBD1. V trimming: 6 bases; J trimming: 7 bases; junction bases outside the gene matches: 12. Germline V gene lookup returns CDR1 SGHNT and CDR2 YYREEE (reference sequence). The CDR3 totals 14 residues. The CDR3 sequence: CASTDARGRVGYTF. Written as DNA, the CDR3 is TGTGCCAGCACCGACGCTAGGGGGCGCGTTGGCTACACCTTC.

The chain combines TRBV6-5 with TRBJ2-5; 14 nucleotides agree with TRBD2. The CDR3 spans 15 residues. CDR1 and CDR2 from the germline V gene are MNHEY and SVGAGI. The junction had 3 bases not matched to a gene; V was cut back by 6 bases and J by 3 bases. Here the CDR3 DNA reads TGTGCCAGCAGAGGACTAGCGGGAGGCGAAGAGACCCAGTACTTC. Translating it yields CASRGLAGGEETQYF.

The V and J genes are TRBV6-4 and TRBJ2-2; 7 positions agree with TRBD1. Germline assignment: CDR1 MRHNA and CDR2 SNTAGT. Losses at the gene ends were 6 bases for V and 7 bases for J; bases not matched to a gene: 11. The CDR3 runs 15 residues. CDR3 in DNA: TGTGCCAGCAGCCCCGACAGGGCCATTATCGGGGAGCTGTTTTTT. Encoded protein: CASSPDRAIIGELFF.

The chain is built from TRBV9 and TRBJ2-1, with 9 positions matching TRBD2. The CDR3 is 16 amino acids. Germline loops: CDR1 SGDLS, CDR2 YYNGEE. V was clipped by 0 bases and J by 4 bases; unmatched bases: 5. The DNA of the CDR3 is TGTGCCAGCAGCGTAGATGCGGGAGGGGGGTACAATGAGCAGTTCTTC. It yields the protein CASSVDAGGGYNEQFF.

The chain combines TRBV28 with TRBJ1-5, with D unclear. CDR1 and CDR2 from the germline V gene are MDHEN and SYDVKM. Trimming stripped 8 bases from V and 5 bases from J, with 13 bases between. The CDR3 is 13 amino acids. CDR3 region: CASRSTADQPQHF. CDR3 bases: TGTGCCAGCCGATCGACTGCCGATCAGCCCCAGCATTTT.

The rearrangement joins TRBV5-1 to TRBJ2-5; D is unresolved. The CDR3 runs 12 residues. Germline CDR1 SGHRS, CDR2 YFSETQ. V was trimmed by 5 bases and J by 0 bases, leaving 5 bases between them. Here the CDR3 reads CASRLNQETQYF. The CDR3 coding sequence is TGCGCCAGCAGACTAAACCAAGAGACCCAGTACTTC.

The V gene is TRBV19, the J gene TRBJ2-6, with 10 bases aligning to TRBD1. Germline loops: CDR1 LNHDA, CDR2 SQIVND (reference sequence). The V segment lost 5 bases and the J segment 0 bases; nucleotides outside the gene matches: 7. This CDR3 is built from 18 residues. The CDR3 coding sequence is TGTGCCAGTAGTGCCTGGGACAGGGGAAGCTCTGGGGCCAACGTCCTGACTTTC. Translated, it gives CASSAWDRGSSGANVLTF.

As for this clone: Other nucleotide sequences in the sample specify the same CDR3. The rearrangement joins TRBV5-1 to TRBJ2-5; 7 bases are shared with TRBD1. V was pared by 4 bases and J by 2 bases, with 5 bases of the junction left unmatched. The germline V gene has CDR1 SGHRS and CDR2 YFSETQ. CDR3 length equals 14 residues. CDR3 DNA: TGCGCCAGCAGCCTCGGGACAGCTCAAGAGACCCAGTACTTC. This gives the protein CASSLGTAQETQYF.

The V and J genes are TRBV3-1 (or the pseudogene TRBV3-2) and TRBJ2-4, with D maybe TRBD2 (6 bases). V lost 1 base, J lost 12 bases, and 10 bases lay in between. CDR3 size: 12 residues. Germline V gene lookup returns CDR1 LGHDT and CDR2 YNNKEL (reference sequence). CDR3 sequence (DNA): TGTGCCAGCAGCCAAGCCCGGGGGACTCAGTACTTC. This translates into CASSQARGTQYF.

The chain joins TRBV3-1 (or the pseudogene TRBV3-2) to TRBJ1-2; the match to TRBD1 covers 9 bases. V gave up 4 bases and J gave up 8 bases; unmatched junction bases: 8. Germline V gene sequence: CDR1 LGHDT, CDR2 YNNKEL (reference sequence). The CDR3 is 14 residues long. CDR3 sequence (DNA): TGTGCCAGCAGCCGGTTAACAGGGGGCGGCGGCTACACCTTC. It encodes CASSRLTGGGGYTF.

The chain employs TRBV10-3 and TRBJ2-7, with TRBD1 as a possible D gene (5 bases). Trimming left V 2 bases short and J 2 bases short, with 10 bases between. This CDR3 is built from 14 residues. The germline gives CDR1 ENHRY, CDR2 SYGVKD. CDR3 sequence (DNA): TGTGCCATCAGTGAGAGGACACCCACCTACGAGCAGTACTTC. Translating it yields CAISERTPTYEQYF.

V usage is TRBV28 and J usage is TRBJ1-3, with D perhaps matching TRBD1 (5 bases). The ends were cut back, 4 bases at V and 3 bases at J, with 13 bases in the middle. From germline, CDR1 is MDHEN and CDR2 SYDVKM. The CDR3 spans 15 residues. CDR3 residues: CASSSSGTGGNTIYF. The CDR3, as DNA: TGTGCCAGCAGTTCTAGCGGGACCGGTGGAAACACCATATATTTT. The variable domain in full, completed from reference TRBV28 and TRBJ1-3, reads DVKVTQSSRYLVKRTGEKVFLECVQDMDHENMFWYRQDPGLGLRLIYFSYDVKMKEKGDIPEGYSVSREKKERFSLILESASTNQTSMYLCASSSSGTGGNTIYFGEGSWLTVV.

This clone has just one count. This chain joins TRBV21-1 and TRBJ1-5; no check of the table's D call, TRBD1, against the DNA was made. TRBV21-1 is listed as a pseudogene. This CDR3 is 17 amino acids long. Here the CDR3 DNA reads TGTGCCAGCAGCAGGCTAGACAGGGGGCTGGGAGATCAGCCCCAGCATTTT. The encoded protein is CASSRLDRGLGDQPQHF.

This clone has just one count. The chain combines TRBV20-1 with TRBJ1-1, with TRBD1 as a possible D gene (6 bases). V was clipped by 5 bases and J by 4 bases, with 8 bases between them. The germline gives CDR1 DFQATT, CDR2 SNEGSKA (reference sequence). CDR3 length: 11 residues. CDR3 sequence (DNA): TGCAGTGCTCAGGGGACCACTGAAGCTTTCTTT. As protein: CSAQGTTEAFF.

The chain links TRBV3-1 (or the pseudogene TRBV3-2) to TRBJ1-1; no definite D call. V was shortened by 3 bases and J by 6 bases, with 11 bases between the two germline ends. The CDR3 runs to 13 residues. Germline V CDR1 and CDR2: LGHDT, YNNKEL (reference sequence). The CDR3 is CASSQLHTPEAFF. The CDR3 bases are TGTGCCAGCAGCCAGTTACATACCCCTGAAGCTTTCTTT.